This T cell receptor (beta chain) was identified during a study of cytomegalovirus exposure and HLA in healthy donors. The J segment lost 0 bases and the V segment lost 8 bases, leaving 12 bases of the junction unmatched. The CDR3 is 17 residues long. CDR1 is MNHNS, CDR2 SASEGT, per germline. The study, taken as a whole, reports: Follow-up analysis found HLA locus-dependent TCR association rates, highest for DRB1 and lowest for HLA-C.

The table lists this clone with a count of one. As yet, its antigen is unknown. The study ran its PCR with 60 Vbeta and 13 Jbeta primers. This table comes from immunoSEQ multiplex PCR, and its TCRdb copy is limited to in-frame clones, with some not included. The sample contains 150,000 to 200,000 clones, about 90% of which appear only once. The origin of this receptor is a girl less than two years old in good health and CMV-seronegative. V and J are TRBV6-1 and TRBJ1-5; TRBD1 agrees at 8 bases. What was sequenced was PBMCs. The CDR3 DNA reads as TGTGCCAGCGGTGGACAGGGAGCCAGCTATAGCAATCAGCCCCAGCATTTT. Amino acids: CASGGQGASYSNQPQHF.